This T cell receptor beta chain appears in the sequencing data of a study of shared clonotypes between healthy human individuals. Free of recent acute infections or vaccinations, the donors were healthy HIV-negative adults. CDR1 SGDLS and CDR2 YYNGEE come from the germline V gene. V lost 2 bases, J lost 3 bases, and 6 bases stayed unmatched. The CDR3 runs 16 residues. TCRdb keeps only in-frame clones here, not all; method: immunoSEQ multiplex PCR. The sample records approximately 2.3 million clones, 93% being singletons. Material: naive CD4+ T cells from PBMCs. Subset defined: CD45RA+ positively selected. The clonotype was recovered from a man aged 18 to 30 in good health. Some clones in this sample may be carry-over from other donors' samples. The V call is TRBV9, the J call TRBJ2-3; 10 bases fit TRBD2. CDR3 in amino acids: CASSVTLAGETDTQYF. The CDR3 DNA reads TGTGCCAGCAGCGTTACTCTAGCGGGAGAGACAGATACGCAGTATTTT.